This TCR beta chain came from a study of T cells of healthy individuals. The ends were cut back, 5 bases at V and 0 bases at J, with 14 bases in the middle. Looked up from germline, CDR1 is MNHGY and CDR2 is SAAAGT. The CDR3 contains 17 residues. TCRdb independently ran MiXCR on the 5' RACE reads; one entry per CDR3 protein. This table holds around 98,000 distinct CDR3 sequences, 17% found once. This clonotype was picked up many times. V gene TRBV6-8 combines with J gene TRBJ2-6, with D maybe TRBD1 (6 bases). The clonotype comes from a human donor in good health. The chain's CDR3 is CASSHREEGSGANVLTF. The CDR3 DNA sequence: TGTGCCAGCAGTCACAGGGAAGAGGGCTCTGGGGCCAACGTCCTGACTTTC.